This TCR beta chain comes out of a study of technical replicates of blood from a handful of donors. With V trimmed by 3 bases and J by 2 bases, 12 bases remained unmatched. The germline V gene has CDR1 SGHVS and CDR2 FNYEAQ. The length of the CDR3 is 17 residues. Sequencing used immunoSEQ multiplex PCR; TCRdb keeps in-frame clones, though not all of them. The data contain 55,000 to 75,000 clones, about nine tenths of them singletons. The sample was PBMCs. This chain uses TRBV7-6 with TRBJ2-7; 8 bases fit TRBD2. The source is a human donor in good health. Some clones in this sample may be carry-over from other donors' samples. This CDR3 reads CASSLRTSSGRAYEQYF. DNA of the CDR3: TGTGCCAGCAGCTTGAGGACTAGCAGCGGAAGGGCCTACGAGCAGTACTTC.